This paragraph reports one T cell receptor (beta chain). The target antigen is unknown. Time point meaning: week 47, end of study. With topical imiquimod, each dose of the vaccine consisted of 300 ug of mutant IDH1 20-mer peptide. This CDR3 is built from 10 residues. The data are from a study of a mutant IDH1 vaccine in newly diagnosed glioma. TCRdb's copy holds only in-frame clones and misses some; the assay was immunoSEQ multiplex PCR. The table shows tens of thousands of clones, with almost 65% occurring only once. Sequencing used peripheral blood mononuclear cells (PBMCs), obtained from a glioma patient whose treatment included an IDH1 peptide vaccine. This receptor was identified in a man aged 40-49 years with glioma. Some clones in this sample may be carry-over from other donors' samples. The chain carries TRBV21-1 and TRBJ1-2. TRBV21-1 is given as a pseudogene. The CDR3 bases are TGTGCCAGCAGCCACTATGGCTACACCTTC. This codes for CASSHYGYTF.